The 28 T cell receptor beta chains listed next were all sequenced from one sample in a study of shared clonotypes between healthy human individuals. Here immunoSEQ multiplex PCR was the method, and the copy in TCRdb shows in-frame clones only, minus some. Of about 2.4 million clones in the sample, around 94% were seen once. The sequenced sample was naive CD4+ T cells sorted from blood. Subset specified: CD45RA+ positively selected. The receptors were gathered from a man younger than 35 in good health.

In DNA, the CDR3 is TGTGCCAGCAGGAAGACAGGGGCCGGCGAAAAACTGTTTTTT. Encoded protein: CASRKTGAGEKLFF. The rearrangement joins TRBV11-2 to TRBJ1-4; 8 bases match TRBD1. The CDR3 covers 14 residues. CDR1 is SGHAT, CDR2 FQNNGV, per germline. The junction had 8 bases not matched to a gene; V was cut back by 6 bases and J by 8 bases.

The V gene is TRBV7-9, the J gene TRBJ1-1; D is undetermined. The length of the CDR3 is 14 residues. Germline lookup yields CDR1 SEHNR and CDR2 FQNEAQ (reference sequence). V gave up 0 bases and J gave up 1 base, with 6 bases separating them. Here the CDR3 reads CASSLAPKNTEAFF. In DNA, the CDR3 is TGTGCCAGCAGCTTAGCGCCAAAGAACACTGAAGCTTTCTTT.

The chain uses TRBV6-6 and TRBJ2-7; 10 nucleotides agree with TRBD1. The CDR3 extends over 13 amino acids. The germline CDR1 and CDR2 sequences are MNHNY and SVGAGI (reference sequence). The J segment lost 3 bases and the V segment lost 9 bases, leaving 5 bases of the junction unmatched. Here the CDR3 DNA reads TGTGCCAGTAGGGACAGGGGATACTACGAGCAGTACTTC. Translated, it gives CASRDRGYYEQYF.

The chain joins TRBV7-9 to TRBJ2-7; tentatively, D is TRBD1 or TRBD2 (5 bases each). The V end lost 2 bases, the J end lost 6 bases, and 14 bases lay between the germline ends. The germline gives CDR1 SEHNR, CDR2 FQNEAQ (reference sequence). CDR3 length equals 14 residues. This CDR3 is CASSLREPRGEQYF. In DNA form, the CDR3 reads TGTGCCAGCAGCTTAAGGGAGCCTAGGGGCGAGCAGTACTTC.

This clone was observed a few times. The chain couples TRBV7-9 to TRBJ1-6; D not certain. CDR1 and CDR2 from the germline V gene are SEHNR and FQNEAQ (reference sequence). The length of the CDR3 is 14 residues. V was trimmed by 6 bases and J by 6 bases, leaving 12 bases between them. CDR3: CASSDDGFNSPLHF. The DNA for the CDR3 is TGTGCCAGCAGTGATGACGGGTTTAATTCACCCCTCCACTTT.

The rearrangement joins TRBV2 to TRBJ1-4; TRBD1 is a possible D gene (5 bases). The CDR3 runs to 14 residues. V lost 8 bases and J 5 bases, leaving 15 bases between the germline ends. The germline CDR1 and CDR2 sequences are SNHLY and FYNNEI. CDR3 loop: CASGPRDFNEKLFF. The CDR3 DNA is TGTGCCAGCGGCCCCCGGGACTTCAATGAAAAACTGTTTTTT. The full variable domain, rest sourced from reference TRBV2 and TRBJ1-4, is EPEVTQTPSHQVTQMGQEVILRCVPISNHLYFYWYRQILGQKVEFLVSFYNNEISEKSEIFDDQFSVERPDGSNFTLKIRSTKLEDSAMYFCASGPRDFNEKLFFGSGTQLSVL.

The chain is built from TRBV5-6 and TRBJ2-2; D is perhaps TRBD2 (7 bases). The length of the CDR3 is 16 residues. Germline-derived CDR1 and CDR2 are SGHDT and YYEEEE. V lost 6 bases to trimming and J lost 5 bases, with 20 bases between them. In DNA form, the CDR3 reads TGTGCCAGCACCCCCGGGGGAGGGGACATTACCGGGGAGCTGTTTTTT. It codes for CASTPGGGDITGELFF.

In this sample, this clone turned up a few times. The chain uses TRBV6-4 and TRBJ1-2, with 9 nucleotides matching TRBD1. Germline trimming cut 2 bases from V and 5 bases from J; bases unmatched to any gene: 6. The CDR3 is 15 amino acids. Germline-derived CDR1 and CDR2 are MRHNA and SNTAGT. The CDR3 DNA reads TGTGCCAGCAGTGACCCGACAGGGGGGACGTATGGCTACACCTTC. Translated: CASSDPTGGTYGYTF.

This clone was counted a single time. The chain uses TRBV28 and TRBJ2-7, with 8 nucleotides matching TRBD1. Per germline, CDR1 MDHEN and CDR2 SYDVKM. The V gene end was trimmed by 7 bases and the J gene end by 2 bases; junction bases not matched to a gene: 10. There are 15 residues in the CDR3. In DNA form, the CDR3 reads TGTGCCAGCATAAAAGGACAGGGCAGCGCCTACGAGCAGTACTTC. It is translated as CASIKGQGSAYEQYF.

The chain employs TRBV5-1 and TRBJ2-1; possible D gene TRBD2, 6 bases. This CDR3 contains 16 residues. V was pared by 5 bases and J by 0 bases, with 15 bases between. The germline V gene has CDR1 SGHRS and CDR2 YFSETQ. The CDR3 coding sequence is TGCGCCAGCAGTTACGGGACTCTTAGCTCCTACAATGAGCAGTTCTTC. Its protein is CASSYGTLSSYNEQFF.

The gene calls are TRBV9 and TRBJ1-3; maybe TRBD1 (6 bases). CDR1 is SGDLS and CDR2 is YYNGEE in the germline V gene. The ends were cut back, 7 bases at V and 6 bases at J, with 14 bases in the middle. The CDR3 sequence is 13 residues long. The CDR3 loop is CASGGHGKNTIYF. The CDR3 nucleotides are TGTGCCAGCGGGGGACACGGAAAAAACACCATATATTTT.

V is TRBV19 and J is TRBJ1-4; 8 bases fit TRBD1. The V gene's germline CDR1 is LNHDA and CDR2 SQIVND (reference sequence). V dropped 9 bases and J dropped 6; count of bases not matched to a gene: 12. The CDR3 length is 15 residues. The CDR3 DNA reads TGTGCCAGCCAAGACAGGGGCGCGCCGGATGAAAAACTGTTTTTT. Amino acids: CASQDRGAPDEKLFF.

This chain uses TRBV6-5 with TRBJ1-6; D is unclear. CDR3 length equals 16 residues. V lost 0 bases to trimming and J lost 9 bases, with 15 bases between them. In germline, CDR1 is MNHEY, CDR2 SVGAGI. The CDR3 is CASSYSGLTISSPLHF. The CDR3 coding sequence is TGTGCCAGCAGTTACTCGGGTCTTACTATAAGTTCACCCCTCCACTTT.

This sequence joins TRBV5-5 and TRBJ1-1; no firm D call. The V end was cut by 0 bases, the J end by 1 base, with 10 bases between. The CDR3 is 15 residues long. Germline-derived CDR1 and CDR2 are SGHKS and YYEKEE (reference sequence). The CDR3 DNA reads TGTGCCAGCAGCTTGGGATCGCGTGCGAACACTGAAGCTTTCTTT. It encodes CASSLGSRANTEAFF.

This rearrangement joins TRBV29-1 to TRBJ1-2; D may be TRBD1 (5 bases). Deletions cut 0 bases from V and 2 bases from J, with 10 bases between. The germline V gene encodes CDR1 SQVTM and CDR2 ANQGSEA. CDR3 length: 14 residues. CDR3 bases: TGCAGCGTTGAAGAGTTCCGGGACAACTATGGCTACACCTTC. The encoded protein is CSVEEFRDNYGYTF.

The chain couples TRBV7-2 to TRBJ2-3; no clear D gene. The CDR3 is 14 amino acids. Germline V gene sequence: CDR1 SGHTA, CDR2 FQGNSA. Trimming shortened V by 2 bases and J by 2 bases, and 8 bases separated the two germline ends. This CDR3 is CASSLIGYTDTQYF. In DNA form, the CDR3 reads TGTGCCAGCAGCTTAATAGGCTACACAGATACGCAGTATTTT.

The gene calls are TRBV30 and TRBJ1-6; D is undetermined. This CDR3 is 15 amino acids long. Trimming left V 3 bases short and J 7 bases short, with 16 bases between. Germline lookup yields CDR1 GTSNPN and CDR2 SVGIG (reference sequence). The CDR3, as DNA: TGTGCCTGGAGCCAATCAGGAACCCCCAATTCACCCCTCCACTTT. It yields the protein CAWSQSGTPNSPLHF. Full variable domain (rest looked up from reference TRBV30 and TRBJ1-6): SQTIHQWPATLVQPVGSPLSLECTVEGTSNPNLYWYRQAAGRGLQLLFYSVGIGQISSEVPQNLSASRPQDRQFILSSKKLLLSDSGFYLCAWSQSGTPNSPLHFGNGTRLTVT.

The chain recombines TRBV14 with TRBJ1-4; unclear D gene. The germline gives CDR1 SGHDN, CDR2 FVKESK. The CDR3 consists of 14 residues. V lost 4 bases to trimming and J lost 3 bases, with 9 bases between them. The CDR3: CASSRGRANEKLFF. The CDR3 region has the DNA TGTGCCAGCAGCCGTGGACGAGCTAATGAAAAACTGTTTTTT.

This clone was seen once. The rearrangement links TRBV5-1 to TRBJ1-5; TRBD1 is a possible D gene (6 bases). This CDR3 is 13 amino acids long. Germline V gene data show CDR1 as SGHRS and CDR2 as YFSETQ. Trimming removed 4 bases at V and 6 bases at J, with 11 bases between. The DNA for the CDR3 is TGCGCCAGCAGCACAACACAGGGTCAGCCCCAGCATTTT. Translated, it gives CASSTTQGQPQHF.

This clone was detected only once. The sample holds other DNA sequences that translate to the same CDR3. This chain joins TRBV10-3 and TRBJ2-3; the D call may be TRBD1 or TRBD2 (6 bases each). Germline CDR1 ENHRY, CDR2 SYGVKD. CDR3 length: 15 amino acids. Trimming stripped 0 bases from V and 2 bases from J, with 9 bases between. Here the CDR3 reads CAISESGGLTDTQYF. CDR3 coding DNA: TGTGCCATCAGTGAGTCTGGGGGGCTCACAGATACGCAGTATTTT.

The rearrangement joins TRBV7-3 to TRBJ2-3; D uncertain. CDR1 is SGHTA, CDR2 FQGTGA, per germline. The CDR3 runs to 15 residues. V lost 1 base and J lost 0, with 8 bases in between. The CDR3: CASSLNPSSTDTQYF. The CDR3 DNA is TGTGCCAGCAGCTTAAATCCCTCTAGCACAGATACGCAGTATTTT.

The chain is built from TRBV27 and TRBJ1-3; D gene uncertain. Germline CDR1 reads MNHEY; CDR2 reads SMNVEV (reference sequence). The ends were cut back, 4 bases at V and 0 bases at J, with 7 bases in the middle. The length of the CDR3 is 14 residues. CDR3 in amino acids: CASSSLISGNTIYF. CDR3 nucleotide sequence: TGTGCCAGCAGTTCTCTGATCTCTGGAAACACCATATATTTT.

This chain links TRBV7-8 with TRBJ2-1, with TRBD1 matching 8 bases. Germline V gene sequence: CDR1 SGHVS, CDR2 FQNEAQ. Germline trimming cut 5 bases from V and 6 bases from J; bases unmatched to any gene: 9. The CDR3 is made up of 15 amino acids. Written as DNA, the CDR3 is TGTGCCAGCAGCCGCCGGACAGGGATCGGCAATGAGCAGTTCTTC. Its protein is CASSRRTGIGNEQFF. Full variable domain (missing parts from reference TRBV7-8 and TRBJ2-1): GAGVSQSPRYKVAKRGQDVALRCDPISGHVSLFWYQQALGQGPEFLTYFQNEAQLDKSGLPSDRFFAERPEGSVSTLKIQRTQQEDSAVYLCASSRRTGIGNEQFFGPGTRLTVL.

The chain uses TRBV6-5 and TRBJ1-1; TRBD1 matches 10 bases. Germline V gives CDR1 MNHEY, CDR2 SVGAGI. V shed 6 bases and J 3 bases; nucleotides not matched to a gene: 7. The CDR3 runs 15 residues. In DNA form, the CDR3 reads TGTGCCAGCAGGGCTACCGGGACAGGGGACACTGAAGCTTTCTTT. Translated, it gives CASRATGTGDTEAFF.

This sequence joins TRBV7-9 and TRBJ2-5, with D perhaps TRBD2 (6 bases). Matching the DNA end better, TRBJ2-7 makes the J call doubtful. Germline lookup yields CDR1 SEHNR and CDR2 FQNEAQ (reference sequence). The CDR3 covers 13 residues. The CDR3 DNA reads TGTGCCAGCAGCCCGACCGGGAGACCCGAGCAGTACTTC. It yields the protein CASSPTGRPEQYF.

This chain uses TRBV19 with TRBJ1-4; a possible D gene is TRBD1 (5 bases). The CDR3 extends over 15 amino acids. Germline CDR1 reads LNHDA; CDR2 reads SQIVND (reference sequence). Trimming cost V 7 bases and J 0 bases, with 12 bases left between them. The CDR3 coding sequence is TGTGCCAGTATTGGACAACGAACAACTAATGAAAAACTGTTTTTT. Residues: CASIGQRTTNEKLFF.

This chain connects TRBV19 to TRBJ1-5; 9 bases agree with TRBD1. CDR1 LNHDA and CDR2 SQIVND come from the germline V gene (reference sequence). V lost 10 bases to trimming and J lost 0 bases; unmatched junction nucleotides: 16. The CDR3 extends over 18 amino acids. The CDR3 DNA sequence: TGTGCCACCGACAACCGGGACAGGGTCGAGTATAGCAATCAGCCCCAGCATTTT. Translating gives CATDNRDRVEYSNQPQHF.

The CDR3 bases are TGCAGCGGAGGAGGGGGGGGTAATGAAAAACTGTTTTTT. The encoded protein is CSGGGGGNEKLFF. This chain links TRBV29-1 with TRBJ1-4, with TRBD1 as a possible D gene (6 bases). Germline V gives CDR1 SQVTM, CDR2 ANQGSEA. The length of the CDR3 is 13 residues. Trimming shortened V by 7 bases and J by 4 bases, and 13 bases separated the two germline ends.